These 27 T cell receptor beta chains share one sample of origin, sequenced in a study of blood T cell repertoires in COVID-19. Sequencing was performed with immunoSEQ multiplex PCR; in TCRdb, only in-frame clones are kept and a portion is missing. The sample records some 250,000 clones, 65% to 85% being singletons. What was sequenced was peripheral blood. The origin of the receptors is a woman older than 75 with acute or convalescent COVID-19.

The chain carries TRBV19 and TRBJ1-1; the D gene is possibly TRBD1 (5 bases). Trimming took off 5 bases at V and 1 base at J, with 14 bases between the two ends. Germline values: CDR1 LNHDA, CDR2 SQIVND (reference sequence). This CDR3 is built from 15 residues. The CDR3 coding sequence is TGTGCCAGTAGTGGGGGGGGACGGGCGAACACTGAAGCTTTCTTT. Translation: CASSGGGRANTEAFF.

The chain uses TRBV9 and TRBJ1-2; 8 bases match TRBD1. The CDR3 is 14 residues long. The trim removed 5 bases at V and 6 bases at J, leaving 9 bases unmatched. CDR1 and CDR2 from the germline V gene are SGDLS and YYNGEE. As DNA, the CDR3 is TGTGCCAGCAGTCTCCAGATGACAGGGGATGGCTACACCTTC. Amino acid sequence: CASSLQMTGDGYTF.

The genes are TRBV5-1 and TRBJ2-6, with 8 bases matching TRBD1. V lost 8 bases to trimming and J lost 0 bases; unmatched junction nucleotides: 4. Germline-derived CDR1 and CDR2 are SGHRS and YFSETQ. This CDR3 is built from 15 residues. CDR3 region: CASNRGDSGANVLTF. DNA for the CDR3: TGCGCCAGTAACAGGGGGGACTCTGGGGCCAACGTCCTGACTTTC.

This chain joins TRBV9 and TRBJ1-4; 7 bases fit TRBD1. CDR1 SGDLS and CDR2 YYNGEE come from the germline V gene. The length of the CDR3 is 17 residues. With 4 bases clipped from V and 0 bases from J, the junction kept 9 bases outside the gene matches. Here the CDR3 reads CASSTRSGTATNEKLFF. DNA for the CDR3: TGTGCCAGCAGCACCCGGTCAGGGACAGCAACTAATGAAAAACTGTTTTTT.

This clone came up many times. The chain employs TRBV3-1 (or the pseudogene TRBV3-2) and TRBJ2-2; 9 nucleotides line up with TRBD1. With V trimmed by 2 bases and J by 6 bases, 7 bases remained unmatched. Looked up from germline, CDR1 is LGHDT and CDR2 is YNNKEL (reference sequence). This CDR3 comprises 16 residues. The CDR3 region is CASSQTRDRVSGELFF. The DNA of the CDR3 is TGTGCCAGCAGCCAAACTAGGGACAGGGTATCCGGGGAGCTGTTTTTT.

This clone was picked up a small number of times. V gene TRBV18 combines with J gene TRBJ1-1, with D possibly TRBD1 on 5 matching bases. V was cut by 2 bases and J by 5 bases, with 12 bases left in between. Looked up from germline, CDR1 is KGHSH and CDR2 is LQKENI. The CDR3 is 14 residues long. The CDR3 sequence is CASSPGQGGTEAFF. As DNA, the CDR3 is TGTGCCAGCTCACCAGGGCAGGGTGGAACTGAAGCTTTCTTT.

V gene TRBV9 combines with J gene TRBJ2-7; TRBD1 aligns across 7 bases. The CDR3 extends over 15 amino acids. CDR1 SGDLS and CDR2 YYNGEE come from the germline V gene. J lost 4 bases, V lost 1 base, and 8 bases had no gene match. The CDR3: CASSVNVGTAYEQYF. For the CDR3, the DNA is TGTGCCAGCAGCGTAAACGTGGGGACAGCGTACGAGCAGTACTTC.

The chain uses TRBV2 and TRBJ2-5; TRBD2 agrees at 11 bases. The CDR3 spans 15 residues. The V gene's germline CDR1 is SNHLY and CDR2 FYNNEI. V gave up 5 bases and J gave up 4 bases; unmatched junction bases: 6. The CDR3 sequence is CASSLAGGPRETQYF. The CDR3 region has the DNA TGTGCCAGCAGTTTAGCGGGGGGGCCGAGAGAGACCCAGTACTTC.

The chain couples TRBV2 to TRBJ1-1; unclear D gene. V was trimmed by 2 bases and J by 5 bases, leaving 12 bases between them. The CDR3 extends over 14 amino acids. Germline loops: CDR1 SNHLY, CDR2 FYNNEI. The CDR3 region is CASSEWVGGTEAFF. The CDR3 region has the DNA TGTGCCAGCAGTGAATGGGTAGGCGGGACTGAAGCTTTCTTT.

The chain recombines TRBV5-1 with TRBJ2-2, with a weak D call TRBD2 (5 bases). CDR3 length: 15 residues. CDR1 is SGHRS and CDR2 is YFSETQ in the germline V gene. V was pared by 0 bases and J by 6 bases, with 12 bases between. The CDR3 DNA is TGCGCCAGCAGCTTGGAGGCGGGTTCTCCCGGGGAGCTGTTTTTT. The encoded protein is CASSLEAGSPGELFF.

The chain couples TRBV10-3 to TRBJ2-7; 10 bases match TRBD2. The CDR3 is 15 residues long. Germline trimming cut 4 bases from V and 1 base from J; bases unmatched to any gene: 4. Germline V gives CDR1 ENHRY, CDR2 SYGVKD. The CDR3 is CAISVSSGGSYEQYF. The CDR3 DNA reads TGTGCCATCAGTGTATCTAGCGGGGGTTCCTACGAGCAGTACTTC.

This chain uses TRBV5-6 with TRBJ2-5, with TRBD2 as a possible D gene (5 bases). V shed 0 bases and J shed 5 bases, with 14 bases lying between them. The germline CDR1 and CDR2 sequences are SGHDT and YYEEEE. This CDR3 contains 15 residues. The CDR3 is CASSLVASFDETQYF. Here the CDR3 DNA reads TGTGCCAGCAGCTTGGTGGCTAGCTTCGACGAGACCCAGTACTTC.

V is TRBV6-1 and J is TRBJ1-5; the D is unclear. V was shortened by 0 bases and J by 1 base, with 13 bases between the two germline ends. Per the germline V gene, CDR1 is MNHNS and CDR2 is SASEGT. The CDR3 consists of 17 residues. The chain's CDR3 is CASSEAVRVLSNQPQHF. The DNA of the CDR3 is TGTGCCAGCAGTGAAGCCGTTCGGGTACTGAGCAATCAGCCCCAGCATTTT.

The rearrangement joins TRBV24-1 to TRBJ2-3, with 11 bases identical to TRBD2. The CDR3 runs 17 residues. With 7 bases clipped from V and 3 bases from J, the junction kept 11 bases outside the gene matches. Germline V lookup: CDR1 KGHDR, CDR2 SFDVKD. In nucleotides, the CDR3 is TGTGCCACCAGCGGCGGCACTAGCGGGGGAGCGACAGATACGCAGTATTTT. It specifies CATSGGTSGGATDTQYF.

In DNA, the CDR3 is TGTGCCAGCAGTGGCGGTATTGGACTAGCGGGGCCGAGCTCCTACGAGCAGTACTTC. Translated: CASSGGIGLAGPSSYEQYF. The chain combines TRBV6-1 with TRBJ2-7; 12 bases line up with TRBD2. The ends lost 4 bases at V and 0 bases at J; junction bases unmatched: 13. CDR1 and CDR2 from the germline V gene are MNHNS and SASEGT. CDR3 size: 19 residues.

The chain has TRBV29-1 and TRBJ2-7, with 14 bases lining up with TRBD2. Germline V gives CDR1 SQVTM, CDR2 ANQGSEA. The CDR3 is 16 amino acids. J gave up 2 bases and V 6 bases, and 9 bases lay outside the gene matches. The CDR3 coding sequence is TGCAGCGTCCAACGTGGACTAGCGGGAGGAACCTACGAGCAGTACTTC. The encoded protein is CSVQRGLAGGTYEQYF.

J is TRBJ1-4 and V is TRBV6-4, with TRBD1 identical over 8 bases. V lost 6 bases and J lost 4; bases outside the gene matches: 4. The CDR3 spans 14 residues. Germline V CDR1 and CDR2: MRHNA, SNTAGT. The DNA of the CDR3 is TGTGCCAGCAGCGTGGACAGGGATAATGAAAAACTGTTTTTT. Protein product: CASSVDRDNEKLFF.

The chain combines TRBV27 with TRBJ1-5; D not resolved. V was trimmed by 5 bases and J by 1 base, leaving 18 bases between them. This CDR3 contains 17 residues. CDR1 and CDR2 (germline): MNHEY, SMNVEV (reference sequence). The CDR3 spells CASSLAAEGWSNQPQHF. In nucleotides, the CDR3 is TGTGCCAGCAGTCTGGCGGCGGAGGGCTGGAGCAATCAGCCCCAGCATTTT.

The CDR3 nucleotides are TGTGCCAGCAGTGAAGGGGGGGGACGCAGCTATGGCTACACCTTC. It translates to CASSEGGGRSYGYTF. This chain uses TRBV6-1 with TRBJ1-2, with D tentatively TRBD1 (5 bases). CDR1 MNHNS and CDR2 SASEGT come from the germline V gene. Trimming stripped 1 base from V and 4 bases from J, with 13 bases between. The CDR3 consists of 15 residues.

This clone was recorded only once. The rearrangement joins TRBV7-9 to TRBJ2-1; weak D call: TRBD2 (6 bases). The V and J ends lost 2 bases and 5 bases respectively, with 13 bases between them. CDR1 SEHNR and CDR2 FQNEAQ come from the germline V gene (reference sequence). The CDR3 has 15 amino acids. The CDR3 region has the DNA TGTGCCAGCAGCTTATCGAGCGGGCGAGACAATGAGCAGTTCTTC. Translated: CASSLSSGRDNEQFF.

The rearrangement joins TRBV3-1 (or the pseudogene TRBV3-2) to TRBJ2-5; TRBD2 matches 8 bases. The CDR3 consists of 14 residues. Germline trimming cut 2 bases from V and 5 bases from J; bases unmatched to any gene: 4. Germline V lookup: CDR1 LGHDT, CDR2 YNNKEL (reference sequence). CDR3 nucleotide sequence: TGTGCCAGCAGCCAACCCATAGCGGGGGAGACCCAGTACTTC. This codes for CASSQPIAGETQYF.

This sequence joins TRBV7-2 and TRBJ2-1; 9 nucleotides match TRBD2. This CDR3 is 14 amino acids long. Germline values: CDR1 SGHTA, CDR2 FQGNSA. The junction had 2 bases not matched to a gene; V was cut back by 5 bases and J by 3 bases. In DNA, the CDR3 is TGTGCCAGCAGCGCGCGGGGGGGCTACAATGAGCAGTTCTTC. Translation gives CASSARGGYNEQFF.

In nucleotides, the CDR3 is TGTGCCAGCAGTGAGGACGGACTCTATGGCTACACCTTC. Its protein product is CASSEDGLYGYTF. V and J are TRBV6-1 and TRBJ1-2; no clear D gene. This CDR3 comprises 13 residues. Germline V CDR1 and CDR2: MNHNS, SASEGT. V shed 3 bases and J shed 4 bases, with 9 bases lying between them.

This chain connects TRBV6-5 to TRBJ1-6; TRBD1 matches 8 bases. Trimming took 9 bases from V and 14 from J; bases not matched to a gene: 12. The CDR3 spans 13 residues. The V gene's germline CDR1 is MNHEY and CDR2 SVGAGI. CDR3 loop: CARADRAGGSLHF. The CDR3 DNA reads TGTGCCAGAGCGGACAGGGCCGGGGGATCCCTCCACTTT.

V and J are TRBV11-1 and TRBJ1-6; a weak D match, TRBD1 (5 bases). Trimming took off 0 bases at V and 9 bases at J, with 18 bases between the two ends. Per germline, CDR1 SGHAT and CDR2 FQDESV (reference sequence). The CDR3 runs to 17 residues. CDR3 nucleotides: TGTGCCAGCAGCTTAGCGGACACTCCCTCCGTGGGTTCACCCCTCCACTTT. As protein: CASSLADTPSVGSPLHF. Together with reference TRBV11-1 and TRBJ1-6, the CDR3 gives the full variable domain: EAEVAQSPRYKITEKSQAVAFWCDPISGHATLYWYRQILGQGPELLVQFQDESVVDDSQLPKDRFSAERLKGVDSTLKIQPAELGDSAMYLCASSLADTPSVGSPLHFGNGTRLTVT.

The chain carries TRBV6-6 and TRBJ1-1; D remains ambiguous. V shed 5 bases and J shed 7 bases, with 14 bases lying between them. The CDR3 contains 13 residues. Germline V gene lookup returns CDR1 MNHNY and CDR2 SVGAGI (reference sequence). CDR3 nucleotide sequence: TGTGCCAGCAGTCAAACAGATCTGGGTGAAGCTTTCTTT. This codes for CASSQTDLGEAFF.

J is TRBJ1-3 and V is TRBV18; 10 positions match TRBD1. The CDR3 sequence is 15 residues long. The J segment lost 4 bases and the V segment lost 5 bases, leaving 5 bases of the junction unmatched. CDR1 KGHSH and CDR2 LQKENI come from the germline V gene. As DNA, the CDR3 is TGTGCCAGCTCAGGACGGACAGGGGGAGGAAACACCATATATTTT. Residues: CASSGRTGGGNTIYF.